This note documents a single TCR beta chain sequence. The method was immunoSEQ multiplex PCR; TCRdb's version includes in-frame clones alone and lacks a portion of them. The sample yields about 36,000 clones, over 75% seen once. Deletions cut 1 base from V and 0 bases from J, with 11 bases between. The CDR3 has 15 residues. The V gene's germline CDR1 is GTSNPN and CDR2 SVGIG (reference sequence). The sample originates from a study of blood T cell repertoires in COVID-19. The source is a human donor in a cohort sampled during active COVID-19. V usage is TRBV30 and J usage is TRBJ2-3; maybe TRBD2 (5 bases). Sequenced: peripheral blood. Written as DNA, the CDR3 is TGTGCCTGGAGTGGGACGGGATCTAGCACAGATACGCAGTATTTT. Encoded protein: CAWSGTGSSTDTQYF.